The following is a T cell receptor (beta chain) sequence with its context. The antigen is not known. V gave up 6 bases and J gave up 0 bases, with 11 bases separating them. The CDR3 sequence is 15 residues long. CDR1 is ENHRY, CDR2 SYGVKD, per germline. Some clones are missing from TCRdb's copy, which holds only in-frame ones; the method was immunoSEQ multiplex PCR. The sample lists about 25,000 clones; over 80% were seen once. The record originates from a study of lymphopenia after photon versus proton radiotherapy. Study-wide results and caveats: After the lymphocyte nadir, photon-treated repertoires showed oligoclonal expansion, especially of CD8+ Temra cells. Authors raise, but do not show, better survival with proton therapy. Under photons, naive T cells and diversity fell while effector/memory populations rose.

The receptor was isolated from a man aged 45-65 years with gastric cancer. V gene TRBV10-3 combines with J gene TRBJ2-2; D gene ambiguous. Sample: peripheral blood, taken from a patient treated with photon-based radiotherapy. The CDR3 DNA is TGTGCCATCAGGGTGGGGTTCGCGAACACCGGGGAGCTGTTTTTT. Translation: CAIRVGFANTGELFF.